What follows describes a single T cell receptor beta chain. These data originate in a study of blood T cell repertoires in COVID-19. Looking at the study overall: T cells, B-cell-depleted T cells, or PBMCs provided the cDNA or gDNA that served as material.

Germline V gene lookup returns CDR1 SEHNR and CDR2 FQNEAQ (reference sequence). The V gene lost 1 base and the J gene lost 6 bases, with 10 bases spanning the gap. CDR3 length: 14 residues. The method was immunoSEQ multiplex PCR; TCRdb's version includes in-frame clones alone and lacks a portion of them. The sample holds approximately 240,000 clones, 65% to 80% seen once. V and J are TRBV7-9 and TRBJ1-5; D may be TRBD1 (6 bases). Specimen: peripheral blood. The receptor was derived from a woman aged 40 to 55 with active or convalescent COVID-19. This CDR3 reads CASSLGGGGQPQHF. The CDR3 DNA sequence: TGTGCCAGCAGCTTAGGTGGGGGCGGTCAGCCCCAGCATTTT.